Described below is a single T cell receptor (beta chain) sequence and its context. Sequence at one end of the junction differs from germline and may be a read error. Sequenced by immunoSEQ multiplex PCR; TCRdb stores in-frame clones only, minus some. The table shows 65,000 to 90,000 clones, with 93% occurring only once. The source of the sample is a study of technical replicates of blood from a handful of donors. Germline lookup yields CDR1 MGHRA and CDR2 YSYEKL. The CDR3 length is 15 residues. Sequenced sample: T cells isolated from PBMCs. The chain uses TRBV4-1 and TRBJ1-2; 9 bases are shared with TRBD1. The receptor's source is a human donor in good health. The CDR3 is CAGRKTGGVDYGYTF. The CDR3 coding sequence is TGCGCCGGCAGAAAAACAGGGGGCGTTGACTATGGCTACACCTTC.